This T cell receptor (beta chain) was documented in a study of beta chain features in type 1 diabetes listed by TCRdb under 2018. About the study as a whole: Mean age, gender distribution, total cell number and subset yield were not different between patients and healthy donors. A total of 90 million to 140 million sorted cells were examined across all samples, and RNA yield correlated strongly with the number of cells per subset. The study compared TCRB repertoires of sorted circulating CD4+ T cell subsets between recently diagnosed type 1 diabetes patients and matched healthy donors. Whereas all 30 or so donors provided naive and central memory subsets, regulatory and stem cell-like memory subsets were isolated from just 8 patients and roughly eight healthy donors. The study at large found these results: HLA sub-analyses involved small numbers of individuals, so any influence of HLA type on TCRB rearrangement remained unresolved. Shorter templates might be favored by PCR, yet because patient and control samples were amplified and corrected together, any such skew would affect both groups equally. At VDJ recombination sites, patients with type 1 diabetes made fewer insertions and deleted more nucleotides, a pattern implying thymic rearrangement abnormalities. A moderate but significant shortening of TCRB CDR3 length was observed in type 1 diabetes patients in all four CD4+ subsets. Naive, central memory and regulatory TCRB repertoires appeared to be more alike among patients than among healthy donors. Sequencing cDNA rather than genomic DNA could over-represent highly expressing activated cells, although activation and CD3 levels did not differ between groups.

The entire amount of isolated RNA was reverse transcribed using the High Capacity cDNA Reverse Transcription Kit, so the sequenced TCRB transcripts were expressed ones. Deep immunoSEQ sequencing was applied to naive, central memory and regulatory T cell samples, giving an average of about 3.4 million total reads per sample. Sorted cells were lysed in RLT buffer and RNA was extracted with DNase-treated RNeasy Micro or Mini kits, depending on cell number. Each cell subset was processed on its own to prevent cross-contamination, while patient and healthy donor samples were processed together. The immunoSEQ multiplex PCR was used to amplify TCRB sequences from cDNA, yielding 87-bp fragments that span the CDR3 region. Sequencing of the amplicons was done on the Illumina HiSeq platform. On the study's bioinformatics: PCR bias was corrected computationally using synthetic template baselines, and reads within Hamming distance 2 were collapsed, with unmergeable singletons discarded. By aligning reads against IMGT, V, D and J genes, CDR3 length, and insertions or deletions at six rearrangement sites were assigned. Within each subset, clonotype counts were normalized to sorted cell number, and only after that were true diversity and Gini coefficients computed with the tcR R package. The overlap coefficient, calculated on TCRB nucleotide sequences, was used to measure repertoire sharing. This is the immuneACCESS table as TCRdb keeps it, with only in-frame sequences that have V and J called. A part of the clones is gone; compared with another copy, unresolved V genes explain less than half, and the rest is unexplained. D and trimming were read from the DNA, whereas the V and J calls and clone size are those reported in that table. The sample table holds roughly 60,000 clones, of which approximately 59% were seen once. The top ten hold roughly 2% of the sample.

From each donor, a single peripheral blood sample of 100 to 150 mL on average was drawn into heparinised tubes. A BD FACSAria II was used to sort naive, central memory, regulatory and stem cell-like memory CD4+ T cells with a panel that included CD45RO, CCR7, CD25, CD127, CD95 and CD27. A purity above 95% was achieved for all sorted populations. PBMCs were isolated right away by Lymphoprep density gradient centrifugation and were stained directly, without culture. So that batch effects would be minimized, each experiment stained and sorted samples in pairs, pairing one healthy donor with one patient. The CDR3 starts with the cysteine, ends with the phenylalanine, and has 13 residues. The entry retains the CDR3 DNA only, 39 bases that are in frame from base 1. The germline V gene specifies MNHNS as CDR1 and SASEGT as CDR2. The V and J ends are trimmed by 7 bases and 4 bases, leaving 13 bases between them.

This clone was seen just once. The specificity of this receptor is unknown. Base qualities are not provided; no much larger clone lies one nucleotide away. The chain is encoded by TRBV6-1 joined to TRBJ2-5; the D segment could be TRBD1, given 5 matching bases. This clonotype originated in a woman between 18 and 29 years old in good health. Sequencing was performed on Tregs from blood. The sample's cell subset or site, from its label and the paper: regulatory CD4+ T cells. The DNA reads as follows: TGTGCCAGCAATAGGGGAAGAGGAGAGACCCAGTACTTC. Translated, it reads CASNRGRGETQYF.